This TCR beta chain was identified during a study of regulatory T cells in long-lasting Graves disease. The time point here: newly diagnosed GD, antithyroid drugs for less than 3 months. The TCR library was prepared using RNA isolated from PBMCs. Building the TCR beta libraries relied on iRepertoire HTBI primers, and CDR3 regions underwent Arm-PCR. TCRdb itself ran the multiplex PCR reads through MiXCR, one entry per CDR3 protein. Among more than 450,000 distinct CDR3 sequences listed, 15% to 20% were seen once. Germline CDR1 reads MNHEY; CDR2 reads SMNVEV (reference sequence). This CDR3 is built from 16 residues. V was trimmed by 1 base and J by 2 bases, leaving 15 bases between them. A further study also used this sample, focusing on T cells in Graves' hyperthyroidism and ophthalmopathy.

This TCR derives from a man aged 35-49 years with Graves disease. Sequenced here: peripheral blood mononuclear cells (PBMCs), sampled at new diagnosis, from a patient treated with antithyroid drugs. The chain joins TRBV27 to TRBJ2-7; D is possibly TRBD1 (5 bases). CDR3 in DNA: TGTGCCAGCAGTTTATATTCAGACAGCCTTACCTACGAGCAGTACTTC. It codes for CASSLYSDSLTYEQYF.